Listed here is a single TCR beta chain. What it binds is unknown. This entry comes from a study of T cell responses to AZD1222 COVID-19 vaccine. Study-level findings and limits: Spike-wide vaccine-associated CD4 TCRs dominated at 160-218 and 743-854. Epitopes outside B.1.351 and B.1.1.7 mutated regions reportedly drew nearly half of spike TCRs. Samples come after the peak T cell response, not at day 14.

CDR1 and CDR2 from the germline V gene are KGHSH and LQKENI. This CDR3 region has 15 residues. Trimming took 2 bases from V and 8 from J, leaving 16 bases between them. Using immunoSEQ multiplex PCR, the repertoire was profiled, and TCRdb retains in-frame clones only, with some absent. The sample shows some 180,000 clones, around nine tenths of them seen only once. The material sequenced was peripheral blood, taken on day 0 of AZD1222 vaccination. The receptor comes from an adult in good health. This rearrangement joins TRBV18 to TRBJ2-1, with D possibly matching TRBD2 (6 bases). The DNA of the CDR3 is TGTGCCAGCTCACCATGGGACTCCTGGAAGGATGAGCAGTTCTTC. This encodes CASSPWDSWKDEQFF.